The rows below give T cell receptor beta chains drawn from one sample of a study of identical twins. TCRdb re-derived calls from the 5' RACE reads in MiXCR, one entry per CDR3 protein. The profile shows a few hundred thousand distinct CDR3 sequences, about 8.3% of them singletons. The data were also submitted as part of a second study, on yellow fever vaccine responses in identical twins.

The sequencing sample was made of CD8+ T cells sorted from blood. These receptors were obtained from a young woman in good health. The CDR3 runs from the conserved cysteine through the conserved F or W. The D gene is left open where the match is weak. Only part of the rows carry a size: once, few, many, or a class if the clone is expanded.

>many|NA|TRBJ2-2|TRBV11-2
CASSSQLDGSGANTGELFF
TGTGCCAGCAGCTCCCAACTGGATGGTAGCGGTGCGAACACCGGGGAGCTGTTTTTT
>many|TRBD1|TRBJ1-2|TRBV4-1
CASSQRDSYGYTF
TGCGCCAGCAGCCAAAGGGACAGCTATGGCTACACCTTC
>few|NA|TRBJ2-1|TRBV18
CASSPTGNAGNEQFF
TGTGCCAGCTCACCCACCGGGAATGCTGGCAATGAGCAGTTCTTC
>few|NA|TRBJ1-1|TRBV7-9
CASSRGLETEAFF
TGTGCCAGCAGCCGAGGGTTGGAAACTGAAGCTTTCTTT
>many|NA|TRBJ2-1|TRBV3-1
CASSHFLGRYNEQFF
TGTGCCAGCAGCCACTTTCTCGGGCGGTACAATGAGCAGTTCTTC
>few|TRBD2|TRBJ2-1|TRBV18
CASSNRRTSDSYNEQFF
TGTGCCAGCAGTAATCGTAGGACTAGCGACTCCTACAATGAGCAGTTCTTC
>NA|TRBD2|TRBJ2-1|TRBV29-1
CSVEKGLVFYNEQFF
TGCAGCGTTGAAAAGGGACTAGTCTTCTACAATGAGCAGTTCTTC
>NA|TRBD2|TRBJ2-7|TRBV27
CASSLSTLAASYEQYF
TGTGCCAGCAGTTTATCGACCCTAGCGGCCTCCTACGAGCAGTACTTC
>NA|NA|TRBJ2-7|TRBV7-9
CASRGRAQDEQYF
TGTGCCAGCAGGGGCCGCGCTCAGGACGAGCAGTACTTC
>few|TRBD1|TRBJ1-2|TRBV27
CASRGDTGGENGYTF
TGTGCCAGCAGGGGAGATACAGGGGGCGAGAATGGCTACACCTTC
>NA|NA|TRBJ2-7|TRBV6-1
CASRDRTLPREQYF
TGTGCCAGCAGGGACCGGACCCTACCGAGGGAGCAGTACTTC
>many|NA|TRBJ2-7|TRBV27
CASSLRSGVREQYF
TGTGCCAGCAGTTTAAGGTCAGGAGTTCGCGAGCAGTACTTC
>many|NA|TRBJ1-2|TRBV20-1
CSARRQDGNYGYTF
TGCAGTGCTAGGCGACAGGACGGTAACTATGGCTACACCTTC
>many|NA|TRBJ2-7|TRBV5-6
CASSLLQSSYEQYF
TGTGCCAGCAGCTTGTTACAGAGCTCCTACGAGCAGTACTTC
>many|NA|TRBJ2-1|TRBV28
CASSLRGGTSSYNEQFF
TGTGCCAGCAGTTTACGAGGGGGTACCTCCTCCTACAATGAGCAGTTCTTC
>NA|NA|TRBJ2-7|TRBV11-1
CASSLVSGAYEQYF
TGTGCCAGCAGCTTAGTTTCCGGAGCCTACGAGCAGTACTTC
>NA|NA|TRBJ1-1|TRBV6-5
CASSYGAGANTEAFF
TGTGCCAGCAGTTACGGGGCAGGGGCAAACACTGAAGCTTTCTTT
>few|TRBD2|TRBJ2-2|TRBV29-1
CSVDVSGSGRSNTGELFF
TGCAGCGTTGATGTTAGCGGGAGTGGAAGGTCGAACACCGGGGAGCTGTTTTTT
>few|TRBD1|TRBJ1-2|TRBV2
CASRGIDRVEGYTF
TGTGCCAGCAGGGGTATCGACAGGGTAGAAGGCTACACCTTC
>NA|TRBD2|TRBJ2-7|TRBV20-1
CSARDPSGPYEQYF
TGCAGTGCTAGAGATCCTAGCGGCCCCTACGAGCAGTACTTC
>few|NA|TRBJ2-1|TRBV7-9
CASTYSGNEQFF
TGTGCCAGCACTTACTCAGGAAATGAGCAGTTCTTC
>many|TRBD2|TRBJ2-3|TRBV6-4
CASSPVAGSTDTQYF
TGTGCCAGCAGCCCGGTAGCGGGGAGCACAGATACGCAGTATTTT
>NA|NA|TRBJ2-2|TRBV29-1
CSVELQNTGELFF
TGCAGCGTTGAACTCCAGAACACCGGGGAGCTGTTTTTT
>many|NA|TRBJ2-1|TRBV7-9
CASSPVLENNEQFF
TGTGCCAGCAGCCCCGTACTAGAGAACAATGAGCAGTTCTTC
>few|NA|TRBJ1-1|TRBV4-1
CASSQAPGEDTEAFF
TGCGCCAGCAGCCAAGCACCAGGGGAAGACACTGAAGCTTTCTTT
>NA|TRBD1|TRBJ2-1|TRBV4-1
CASGFGRLGGKGSNEQFF
TGTGCCAGCGGCTTTGGGCGCCTAGGGGGCAAGGGTTCCAATGAGCAGTTCTTC